The clone carrying this TCR beta chain was counted only a few times. What it binds is unknown. CDR3 regions were amplified by Arm-PCR using iRepertoire HTBI primers to build TCR beta libraries. Per the original data handling: From all samples, identification returned approximately 13 TRBJ and approximately 61 TRBV segments. TCRdb called the multiplex PCR reads again in MiXCR, with one record for every CDR3 protein. These V and J calls originate from TCRdb's pipeline instead of the authors' own analysis. The profile shows about 660,000 distinct CDR3 sequences, approximately 29% of them singletons. This sample stems from a study of regulatory T cells in long-lasting Graves disease. The CDR3 is made up of 17 amino acids. V gave up 7 bases and J gave up 0 bases, with 21 bases separating them. Germline loops: CDR1 SNHLY, CDR2 FYNNEI. This sample's time point: persistent/refractory GD, antithyroid drugs over 5 years with positive TRAb. Construction of the TCR library relied on RNA isolated from PBMCs. Patients were from an endocrinology department in Xi'an, China.

General study findings and limits: Persistent patients shared 2,700 or so public clonotypes among themselves. Newly diagnosed patients shared fewer, at some 970. For persistent Graves' patients, TCR diversity was lower than for newly diagnosed ones.

The receptor was derived from a female donor with Graves disease. The sequencing used peripheral blood mononuclear cells (PBMCs), collected when the disease was refractory, from a patient treated with antithyroid drugs. This rearrangement joins TRBV2 to TRBJ2-5; perhaps D is TRBD1 or TRBD2 (5 bases each). CDR3 in DNA: TGTGCCAGCACCCGGGACGGCCGGGTCTTCCACCAAGAGACCCAGTACTTC. It codes for CASTRDGRVFHQETQYF.